These 32 T cell receptor beta chains came from one sample sequenced in a study of T cell responses to AZD1222 COVID-19 vaccine (dated by TCRdb to the early 2020s). Sample time point, as interpreted from the label and publication: baseline before first vaccination. Library method: the immunoSEQ multiplex PCR assay. Not all clones reach the TCRdb copy of this immuneACCESS table, which keeps in-frame sequences only. Checked studies attribute under half of the gap to unresolved V genes and leave the rest unexplained. This sample comprises 100,000 to 150,000 clones, about 82% of them detected only once. 10% to 15% of the sample is taken by the ten largest. Sequencing used peripheral blood, obtained on day 0 of AZD1222 vaccination. These receptor sequences come from an adult in good health.

The genes are TRBV7-9 and TRBJ1-1; TRBD1 agrees at 9 bases. Germline V gene lookup returns CDR1 SEHNR and CDR2 FQNEAQ (reference sequence). Trimming cost V 6 bases and J 8 bases; bases outside gene matches: 10. CDR3 length: 14 residues. The CDR3 protein is CASSSASGTGEAFF. CDR3 nucleotides: TGTGCCAGCAGTTCGGCCTCGGGGACAGGGGAAGCTTTCTTT.

This clone came up once. The chain carries TRBV10-3 and TRBJ2-5, with a tentative D call TRBD1 (6 bases). V lost 0 bases and J 0 bases, leaving 14 bases between the germline ends. CDR3 length equals 17 residues. CDR1 ENHRY and CDR2 SYGVKD come from the germline V gene. CDR3 sequence reads: CAISESFGQKYQETQYF. CDR3 nucleotide sequence: TGTGCCATCAGTGAGTCGTTTGGACAGAAATACCAAGAGACCCAGTACTTC.

The rearrangement links TRBV6-1 to TRBJ1-6; D possibly corresponds to TRBD1 (6 bases). Deletions cut 3 bases from V and 10 bases from J, with 16 bases between. The germline gives CDR1 MNHNS, CDR2 SASEGT. This CDR3 region has 15 residues. As DNA, the CDR3 is TGTGCCAGCAGTGATCGTCCAGGGGAGGTCTCACCCCTCCACTTT. Protein sequence: CASSDRPGEVSPLHF.

This clone was seen more than once but under ten times. The chain employs TRBV18 and TRBJ1-2, with TRBD1 as a possible D gene (5 bases). Between the trimmed V and J ends, which lost 1 base and 9 bases, there was a span of 12 bases. CDR3 length: 13 residues. Germline values: CDR1 KGHSH, CDR2 LQKENI. CDR3 in amino acids: CASSPQLRESYTF. The CDR3 coding sequence is TGTGCCAGCTCACCACAACTCAGGGAGAGCTACACCTTC.

The chain has TRBV24-1 and TRBJ1-2; D gene unclear. This CDR3 contains 14 residues. Trimming shortened V by 3 bases and J by 3 bases, and 10 bases separated the two germline ends. Germline V gene lookup returns CDR1 KGHDR and CDR2 SFDVKD. Here the CDR3 reads CATSDRGTDYGYTF. Here the CDR3 DNA reads TGTGCCACCAGTGATCGCGGCACGGACTATGGCTACACCTTC.

The rearrangement links TRBV6-2 or TRBV6-3 to TRBJ1-1; D gene uncertain. There are 10 residues in the CDR3. V lost 6 bases to trimming and J lost 7 bases, with 6 bases between them. Germline lookup yields CDR1 MNHEY and CDR2 SVGEGT. CDR3 in amino acids: CASSPVEAFF. The CDR3 coding sequence is TGTGCCAGCAGCCCCGTTGAAGCTTTCTTT.

Only a few counts were recorded for this clone. V and J are TRBV30 and TRBJ2-3; 7 nucleotides line up with TRBD2. With 4 bases clipped from V and 2 bases from J, the junction kept 12 bases outside the gene matches. The CDR3 spans 16 residues. In germline, CDR1 is GTSNPN, CDR2 SVGIG (reference sequence). Here the CDR3 DNA reads TGTGCCTGGACGAGGGGACTAAGCCTGAACACAGATACGCAGTATTTT. Translating it yields CAWTRGLSLNTDTQYF.

The rearrangement uses TRBV7-3 and TRBJ2-3; a possible D gene is TRBD2 (6 bases). Looked up from germline, CDR1 is SGHTA and CDR2 is FQGTGA. V lost 4 bases, J lost 1 base, and 9 bases lay in between. The CDR3 is made up of 14 amino acids. CDR3 bases: TGTGCCAGCAGCTCCGGGACTCGCACAGATACGCAGTATTTT. Its translation is CASSSGTRTDTQYF.

The chain uses TRBV7-9 and TRBJ2-4; TRBD1 matches 7 bases. Germline lookup yields CDR1 SEHNR and CDR2 FQNEAQ (reference sequence). The CDR3 spans 16 residues. With 0 bases clipped from V and 6 bases from J, the junction kept 8 bases outside the gene matches. CDR3 sequence reads: CASSLARQGSGNIQYF. The CDR3 DNA reads TGTGCCAGCAGCTTAGCCCGACAGGGTTCTGGAAACATTCAGTACTTC. Drawing the rest from reference TRBV7-9 and TRBJ2-4, the complete variable domain is DTGVSQNPRHKITKRGQNVTFRCDPISEHNRLYWYRQTLGQGPEFLTYFQNEAQLEKSRLLSDRFSAERPKGSFSTLEIQRTEQGDSAMYLCASSLARQGSGNIQYFGAGTRLSVL.

The gene calls are TRBV4-1 and TRBJ1-3; no clear D gene. CDR1 and CDR2 (germline): MGHRA, YSYEKL. Trimming took off 0 bases at V and 5 bases at J, with 14 bases between the two ends. There are 16 residues in the CDR3. This chain's CDR3 is CASSQENRAGRNTIYF. DNA for the CDR3: TGCGCCAGCAGCCAAGAAAATCGGGCCGGAAGAAACACCATATATTTT.

The chain has TRBV27 and TRBJ1-5; TRBD1 agrees at 8 bases. The CDR3 totals 16 residues. Germline V CDR1 and CDR2: MNHEY, SMNVEV (reference sequence). Trimming cost V 4 bases and J 4 bases; bases outside gene matches: 9. CDR3: CASSSRTGRNNQPQHF. CDR3 bases: TGTGCCAGCAGTTCCCGGACAGGGCGAAATAATCAGCCCCAGCATTTT.

This clone has more than one count but fewer than ten. This rearrangement joins TRBV12-3 or TRBV12-4 to TRBJ1-1; D not certain. V lost 6 bases, J lost 7 bases, and 12 bases lay in between. This CDR3 is 12 amino acids long. The CDR3 is CASSSDWVEAFF. The CDR3, as DNA: TGTGCCAGCAGCTCAGACTGGGTTGAAGCTTTCTTT.

This sequence joins TRBV4-1 and TRBJ1-5; D gene ambiguous. Germline values: CDR1 MGHRA, CDR2 YSYEKL. The CDR3 runs 15 residues. Trimming left V 1 base short and J 0 bases short, with 7 bases between. CDR3 nucleotides: TGCGCCAGCAGCCAAGGGACCGTTAGCAATCAGCCCCAGCATTTT. This gives the protein CASSQGTVSNQPQHF.

The J gene is TRBJ2-7, the V gene TRBV11-3; D possibly corresponds to TRBD2 (5 bases). The germline V gene encodes CDR1 SGHNT and CDR2 YENEEA. CDR3 length equals 14 residues. The ends were cut back, 1 base at V and 6 bases at J, with 13 bases in the middle. CDR3 in amino acids: CASSLVPGRGEQYF. CDR3 coding DNA: TGTGCCAGCAGCTTAGTCCCCGGACGGGGCGAGCAGTACTTC.

CDR3 in DNA: TGCGCCAGCAGCAAACGTCGGCAGGGTAGTTCTGGCTACACCTTC. Amino acids: CASSKRRQGSSGYTF. The chain joins TRBV4-3 to TRBJ1-2, with D possibly TRBD1 on 5 matching bases. Trimming stripped 5 bases from V and 7 bases from J, with 20 bases between. The CDR3 is made up of 15 amino acids. Germline CDR1 and CDR2: LGHNA and YSLEER.

This chain uses TRBV27 with TRBJ2-1; maybe TRBD1 (6 bases). CDR3 length equals 14 residues. Trimming removed 5 bases from V and 4 bases from J, with 12 bases in between. Germline-derived CDR1 and CDR2 are MNHEY and SMNVEV (reference sequence). The CDR3 protein is CASSRYREYNEQFF. The CDR3 DNA sequence: TGTGCCAGCAGTAGATACAGGGAATACAATGAGCAGTTCTTC.

V and J are TRBV5-1 and TRBJ2-1; D uncertain. Trimming took off 4 bases at V and 0 bases at J, with 11 bases between the two ends. The CDR3 has 15 amino acids. Germline V gives CDR1 SGHRS, CDR2 YFSETQ. CDR3 residues: CASSAGLASYNEQFF. As DNA, the CDR3 is TGCGCCAGCAGCGCTGGGTTAGCCTCCTACAATGAGCAGTTCTTC. Full variable domain (missing parts from reference TRBV5-1 and TRBJ2-1): KAGVTQTPRYLIKTRGQQVTLSCSPISGHRSVSWYQQTPGQGLQFLFEYFSETQRNKGNFPGRFSGRQFSNSRSEMNVSTLELGDSALYLCASSAGLASYNEQFFGPGTRLTVL.

This clone showed up just once. The genes are TRBV5-1 and TRBJ2-1; no clear D. The V end was cut by 3 bases, the J end by 0 bases, with 13 bases between. Germline values: CDR1 SGHRS, CDR2 YFSETQ. The CDR3 is 16 residues long. The CDR3: CASSSAQVLSYNEQFF. CDR3 sequence (DNA): TGCGCCAGCAGCTCCGCCCAGGTCCTCTCCTACAATGAGCAGTTCTTC.

The genes are TRBV5-1 and TRBJ2-1; either TRBD1 or TRBD2 may fit D (5 bases each). Germline V gene data show CDR1 as SGHRS and CDR2 as YFSETQ. V was cut by 3 bases and J by 6 bases, with 16 bases left in between. The length of the CDR3 is 15 residues. The CDR3 protein is CASSSGTALGNEQFF. CDR3 DNA sequence: TGCGCCAGCAGCTCGGGGACGGCCCTAGGCAATGAGCAGTTCTTC. The complete variable domain, with remaining parts taken from reference TRBV5-1 and TRBJ2-1, reads KAGVTQTPRYLIKTRGQQVTLSCSPISGHRSVSWYQQTPGQGLQFLFEYFSETQRNKGNFPGRFSGRQFSNSRSEMNVSTLELGDSALYLCASSSGTALGNEQFFGPGTRLTVL.

V gene TRBV2 combines with J gene TRBJ1-1; no clear D gene. The germline V gene encodes CDR1 SNHLY and CDR2 FYNNEI. There are 15 residues in the CDR3. V lost 8 bases to trimming and J lost 0 bases, with 16 bases between them. This chain's CDR3 is CASPTRESMNTEAFF. The CDR3 nucleotides read TGTGCCAGCCCTACGAGGGAGAGTATGAACACTGAAGCTTTCTTT.

The chain combines TRBV5-8 with TRBJ2-7; 7 positions match TRBD1. This CDR3 is 14 amino acids long. The germline CDR1 and CDR2 sequences are SGHTS and YDEGEE. V gave up 2 bases and J gave up 2 bases; unmatched junction bases: 4. The CDR3 here is CASSFGTAAYEQYF. The CDR3 DNA is TGTGCCAGCAGCTTTGGGACAGCAGCCTACGAGCAGTACTTC.

The rearrangement uses TRBV6-2 or TRBV6-3 and TRBJ1-2; D not certain. V was pared by 3 bases and J by 5 bases, with 13 bases between. Germline values: CDR1 MNHEY, CDR2 SVGEGT. The CDR3 contains 14 residues. DNA of the CDR3: TGTGCCAGCAGTTATTACGGTCCTGGATATGGCTACACCTTC. It specifies CASSYYGPGYGYTF.

The chain is built from TRBV2 and TRBJ2-5, with a weak D call TRBD1 (5 bases). Trimming took 6 bases from V and 0 from J, leaving 14 bases between them. The CDR3 consists of 15 residues. Germline V gene lookup returns CDR1 SNHLY and CDR2 FYNNEI. The CDR3 DNA follows: TGTGCCAGCAGGCCAGGGTTGACGGACCAAGAGACCCAGTACTTC. It encodes CASRPGLTDQETQYF.

V gene TRBV2 combines with J gene TRBJ2-5; perhaps TRBD2 as D (6 bases). Germline V gives CDR1 SNHLY, CDR2 FYNNEI. V was clipped by 8 bases and J by 7 bases, with 23 bases between them. The CDR3 totals 15 residues. The CDR3 nucleotides read TGTGCCAGCGCTACGGGGACTCCCCAAGTGGGGACCCAGTACTTC. This codes for CASATGTPQVGTQYF. The entire variable domain, with the rest obtained from reference TRBV2 and TRBJ2-5, is as follows: EPEVTQTPSHQVTQMGQEVILRCVPISNHLYFYWYRQILGQKVEFLVSFYNNEISEKSEIFDDQFSVERPDGSNFTLKIRSTKLEDSAMYFCASATGTPQVGTQYFGPGTRLLVL.

The genes are TRBV6-4 and TRBJ1-1; no definite D call. Germline V lookup: CDR1 MRHNA, CDR2 SNTAGT. The length of the CDR3 is 11 residues. V was pared by 9 bases and J by 3 bases, with 8 bases between. The CDR3 reads CASGQDTEAFF. CDR3 nucleotide sequence: TGTGCCAGTGGTCAGGACACTGAAGCTTTCTTT.

V usage is TRBV24-1 and J usage is TRBJ2-2, with D maybe TRBD2 (5 bases). Germline CDR1 KGHDR, CDR2 SFDVKD. V lost 3 bases and J lost 5, with 21 bases in between. The CDR3 extends over 18 amino acids. As DNA, the CDR3 is TGTGCCACCAGTGATCCAACCCCACAGACCGGGGTAACCGGGGAGCTGTTTTTT. It yields the protein CATSDPTPQTGVTGELFF.

The chain links TRBV7-3 to TRBJ2-1, with 7 bases aligning to TRBD2. The CDR3 extends over 14 amino acids. Germline assignment: CDR1 SGHTA and CDR2 FQGTGA. The V segment lost 5 bases and the J segment 3 bases; nucleotides outside the gene matches: 4. The CDR3: CASSKSGIYNEQFF. The CDR3 region has the DNA TGTGCCAGCAGCAAGAGCGGGATCTACAATGAGCAGTTCTTC.

The table lists this clone with a count of one. CDR3 amino acids: CASNAGGGHEQYF. The CDR3 DNA reads as TGCGCCAGCAATGCAGGTGGCGGCCACGAGCAGTACTTC. The chain has TRBV10-2 and TRBJ2-7; no clear D. The CDR3 runs 13 residues. Trimming removed 7 bases from V and 5 bases from J, with 15 bases in between. The V gene's germline CDR1 is WSHSY and CDR2 SAAADI.

J is TRBJ2-6 and V is TRBV6-5; tentatively, D is TRBD2 (5 bases). The CDR3 is made up of 15 amino acids. V gave up 5 bases and J gave up 2 bases, with 10 bases separating them. CDR1 MNHEY and CDR2 SVGAGI come from the germline V gene. The CDR3 nucleotides read TGTGCCAGCAGTCCAGAGGGAACTGGGGCCAACGTCCTGACTTTC. It translates to CASSPEGTGANVLTF.

The genes are TRBV20-1 and TRBJ2-3, with unresolved D. V lost 3 bases and J 7 bases, leaving 8 bases between the germline ends. This CDR3 region has 11 residues. Germline CDR1 DFQATT, CDR2 SNEGSKA (reference sequence). The CDR3 region is CSASGDYTQYF. The DNA of the CDR3 is TGCAGTGCTAGTGGTGATTATACGCAGTATTTT.

The chain is built from TRBV4-3 and TRBJ1-3; D uncertain. This CDR3 contains 16 residues. Trimming took off 0 bases at V and 0 bases at J, with 9 bases between the two ends. Germline lookup yields CDR1 LGHNA and CDR2 YSLEER. In DNA, the CDR3 is TGCGCCAGCAGCCAAGAACACGAAAGCTCTGGAAACACCATATATTTT. Protein: CASSQEHESSGNTIYF.

The CDR3 nucleotides are TGTGCCAGCAGCCAGGGTCGCAATCAGCCCCAGCATTTT. Its translation is CASSQGRNQPQHF. The chain couples TRBV3-1 (or the pseudogene TRBV3-2) to TRBJ1-5, with no clear D. The CDR3 consists of 13 residues. The germline V gene encodes CDR1 LGHDT and CDR2 YNNKEL (reference sequence). The V end lost 3 bases, the J end lost 2 bases, and 5 bases lay between the germline ends.